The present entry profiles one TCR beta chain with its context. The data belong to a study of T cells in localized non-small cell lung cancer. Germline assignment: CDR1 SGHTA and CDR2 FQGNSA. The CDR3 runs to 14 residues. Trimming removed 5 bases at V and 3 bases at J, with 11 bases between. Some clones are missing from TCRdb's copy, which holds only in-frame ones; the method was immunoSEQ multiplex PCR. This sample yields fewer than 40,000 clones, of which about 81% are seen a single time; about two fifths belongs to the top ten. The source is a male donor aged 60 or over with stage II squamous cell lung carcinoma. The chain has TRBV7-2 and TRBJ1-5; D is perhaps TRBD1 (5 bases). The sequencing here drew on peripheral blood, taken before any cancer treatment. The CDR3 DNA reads TGTGCCAGCAGCCCAACAGGCTCCAATCAGCCCCAGCATTTT. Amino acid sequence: CASSPTGSNQPQHF.